This TCR beta chain was recovered during a study of blood T cell repertoires in COVID-19. Study at large: COVID-19 samples collected from the United States, Italy and Spain covered acute and convalescent phases. T cells, B-cell-depleted T cells, or PBMCs supplied cDNA or gDNA.

Original processing notes: How many nucleated cells were present was estimated from reference gene primer amplification. Sequenced by immunoSEQ multiplex PCR; TCRdb stores in-frame clones only, minus some. V, J and clone size are those of that table, while D and trimming were read from the DNA. The table includes under 300,000 clones, around 90% detected once. CDR3 length equals 16 residues. Per the germline V gene, CDR1 is MGHRA and CDR2 is YSYEKL. V gave up 1 base and J gave up 9 bases; unmatched junction bases: 8. The clonotype comes from a man in his fifties with acute or convalescent COVID-19. Sequenced sample: peripheral blood. The chain combines TRBV4-1 with TRBJ2-3, with 12 bases lining up with TRBD2. The CDR3 region is CASSQVTASGGATQYF. The CDR3 nucleotides read TGCGCCAGCAGCCAAGTAACGGCTAGCGGGGGGGCAACGCAGTATTTT.